This TCR beta chain is from a study of memory CD4+ T cells and cytomegalovirus serostatus. Study overall: Donors were healthy Belgian adults, about ten CMV seropositive and 24 seronegative.

Single viable CD3+CD4+CD8-CD45RO+ cells were sorted as the memory CD4+ T cells. CD4+ T cells were isolated by positive magnetic selection. Some clones are missing from TCRdb's copy, which holds only in-frame ones; the method was immunoSEQ multiplex PCR. This sample carries some 59,000 clones, 80% to 85% of them seen once, and the ten largest clones take 0.88%. The CDR3 has 15 residues. Per germline, CDR1 KGHSH and CDR2 LQKENI. The V gene lost 2 bases and the J gene lost 4 bases, with 14 bases spanning the gap. Details on this clone: Antigen unknown.

Findings and limits, study-wide: About 40% of the roughly 150 known CMV-associated TCRbeta sequences appeared in CD4+ memory. CMV serostatus prediction reached median AUC approximately 0.96, or 0.89 with US-trained model.

This TCR was sampled from an adult in good health and CMV-seronegative. The chain links TRBV18 to TRBJ2-5; possibly TRBD2 for D (6 bases). Sequenced: memory CD4+ T cells from blood. The CDR3 region is CASSPGGPRGETQYF. CDR3 nucleotide sequence: TGTGCCAGCTCACCAGGAGGGCCGAGAGGAGAGACCCAGTACTTC.